The clone carrying this T cell receptor beta chain was seen at least ten times. Its target is unknown. These data come from a study of CD8 T cells in ankylosing spondylitis. The J segment lost 2 bases and the V segment lost 5 bases, leaving 4 bases of the junction unmatched. The CDR3 spans 16 residues. Germline V gene sequence: CDR1 SGHTA, CDR2 FQGNSA. TCR beta libraries were made by quantitative 5'-RACE with molecular barcodes. MiXCR was run by TCRdb on the 5' RACE reads, yielding one entry per CDR3 protein. The sample has around 150,000 distinct CDR3 sequences, roughly 10% seen once. Broader study findings: Some motif variants were previously reported in reactive arthritis synovial fluid and blood. Relatively scarce in peripheral blood, disease-linked clones were CD8+. Blood of patients with ankylosing spondylitis appeared to be characterized by a TCR beta motif of about 8 highly homologous variants.

The chain employs TRBV7-2 and TRBJ2-5; 14 bases line up with TRBD2. The sequence came from a male donor with ankylosing spondylitis or in good health (not recorded which). The sample taken for sequencing was blood, either unsorted or a sorted T cell fraction (not recorded which). CDR3 residues: CASSRGLAGVQETQYF. CDR3 DNA sequence: TGTGCCAGCAGCCGGGGACTAGCGGGGGTACAAGAGACCCAGTACTTC. Variable domain in full (rest from reference TRBV7-2 and TRBJ2-5): GAGVSQSPSNKVTEKGKDVELRCDPISGHTALYWYRQSLGQGLEFLIYFQGNSAPDKSGLPSDRFSAERTGGSVSTLTIQRTQQEDSAVYLCASSRGLAGVQETQYFGPGTRLLVL.